This T cell receptor (beta chain) was identified in a study of neoadjuvant nivolumab and ipilimumab in lung cancer. Study outcomes and limitations: Compared with tumor-adjacent uninvolved lung, resected tumors showed greater richness and clonality. Pretherapy blood TCR richness correlated positively with resected tumor richness.

By share, this clone counts as medium-sized. The antigen is unknown. Using immunoSEQ multiplex PCR, the repertoire was profiled, and TCRdb retains in-frame clones only, with some absent. The sample shows approximately 17,000 clones, 76% of them seen only once. Trimming took off 3 bases at V and 10 bases at J, with 10 bases between the two ends. Germline V gene sequence: CDR1 SNHLY, CDR2 FYNNEI. This CDR3 has 11 amino acids. Sample: tumor tissue, taken after neoadjuvant nivolumab, alone or with ipilimumab, at or shortly before surgery. This chain uses TRBV2 with TRBJ2-7; D might be TRBD1 (6 bases). The receptor comes from an adult with non-small cell lung cancer. This CDR3 reads CASSERGSQYF. CDR3 nucleotide sequence: TGTGCCAGCAGTGAGAGGGGGAGTCAGTACTTC.